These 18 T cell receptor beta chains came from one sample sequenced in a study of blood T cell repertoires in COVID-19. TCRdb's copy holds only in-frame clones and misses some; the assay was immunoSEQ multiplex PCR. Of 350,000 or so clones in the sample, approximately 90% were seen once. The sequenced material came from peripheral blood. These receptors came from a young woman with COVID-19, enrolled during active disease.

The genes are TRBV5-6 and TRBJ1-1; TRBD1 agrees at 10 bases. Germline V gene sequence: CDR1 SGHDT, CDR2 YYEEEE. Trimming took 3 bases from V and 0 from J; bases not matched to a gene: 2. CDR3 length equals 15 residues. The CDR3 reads CASSSGTGVNTEAFF. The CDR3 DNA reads TGTGCCAGCAGCTCGGGGACAGGGGTGAACACTGAAGCTTTCTTT.

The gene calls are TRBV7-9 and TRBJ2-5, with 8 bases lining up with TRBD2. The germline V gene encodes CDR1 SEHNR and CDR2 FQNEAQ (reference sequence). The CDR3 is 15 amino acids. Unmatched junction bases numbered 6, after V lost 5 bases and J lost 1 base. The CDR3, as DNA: TGTGCCAGCAGCCTACCGGGAGGGGGCCAAGAGACCCAGTACTTC. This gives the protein CASSLPGGGQETQYF.

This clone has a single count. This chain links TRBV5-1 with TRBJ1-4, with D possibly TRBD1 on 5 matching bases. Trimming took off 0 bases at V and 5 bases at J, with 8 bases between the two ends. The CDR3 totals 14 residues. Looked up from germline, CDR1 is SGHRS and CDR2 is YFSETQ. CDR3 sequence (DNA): TGCGCCAGCAGCTTGGTGGGGGGGAATGAAAAACTGTTTTTT. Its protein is CASSLVGGNEKLFF.

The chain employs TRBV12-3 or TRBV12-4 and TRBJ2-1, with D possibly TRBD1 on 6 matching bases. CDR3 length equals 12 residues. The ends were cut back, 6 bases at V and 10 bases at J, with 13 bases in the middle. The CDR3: CASRLQGFEQFF. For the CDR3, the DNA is TGTGCCAGCAGATTACAGGGTTTCGAGCAGTTCTTC.

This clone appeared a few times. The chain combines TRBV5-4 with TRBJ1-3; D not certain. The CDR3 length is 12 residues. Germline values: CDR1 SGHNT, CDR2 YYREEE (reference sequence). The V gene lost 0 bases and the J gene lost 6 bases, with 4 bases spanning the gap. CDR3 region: CASSLDLNTIYF. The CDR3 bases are TGTGCCAGCAGCTTGGACTTAAACACCATATATTTT.

The CDR3 DNA is TGTGCCAGCAGTAGAGACAGCTCTAATGAAAAACTGTTTTTT. This codes for CASSRDSSNEKLFF. This chain links TRBV21-1 with TRBJ1-4; TRBD1 is the table's D call, not checked against the DNA. TRBV21-1 is flagged as a pseudogene. The CDR3 is made up of 14 amino acids.

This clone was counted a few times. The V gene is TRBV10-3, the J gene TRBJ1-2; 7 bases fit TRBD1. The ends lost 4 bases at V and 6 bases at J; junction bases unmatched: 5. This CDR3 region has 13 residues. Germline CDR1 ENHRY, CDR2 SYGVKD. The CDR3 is CAISATGVDGYTF. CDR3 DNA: TGTGCCATCAGTGCAACAGGGGTGGATGGCTACACCTTC.

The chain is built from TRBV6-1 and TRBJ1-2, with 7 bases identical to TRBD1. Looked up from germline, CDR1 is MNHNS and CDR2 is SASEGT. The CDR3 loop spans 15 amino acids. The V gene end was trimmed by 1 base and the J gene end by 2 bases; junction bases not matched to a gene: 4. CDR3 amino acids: CASSEEGTANYGYTF. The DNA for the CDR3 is TGTGCCAGCAGTGAAGAGGGGACAGCAAACTATGGCTACACCTTC.

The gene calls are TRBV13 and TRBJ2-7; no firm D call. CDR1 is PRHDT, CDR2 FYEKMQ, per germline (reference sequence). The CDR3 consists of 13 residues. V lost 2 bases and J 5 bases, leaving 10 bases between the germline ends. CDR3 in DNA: TGTGCCAGCAGCTTAAGATCCCGGGACGAGCAGTACTTC. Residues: CASSLRSRDEQYF.

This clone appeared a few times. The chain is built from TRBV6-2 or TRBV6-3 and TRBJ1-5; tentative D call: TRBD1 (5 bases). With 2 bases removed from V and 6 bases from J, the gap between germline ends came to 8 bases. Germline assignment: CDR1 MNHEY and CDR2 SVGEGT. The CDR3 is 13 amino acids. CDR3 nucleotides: TGTGCCAGCAGTTACCACAGGATTCAGCCCCAGCATTTT. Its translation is CASSYHRIQPQHF.

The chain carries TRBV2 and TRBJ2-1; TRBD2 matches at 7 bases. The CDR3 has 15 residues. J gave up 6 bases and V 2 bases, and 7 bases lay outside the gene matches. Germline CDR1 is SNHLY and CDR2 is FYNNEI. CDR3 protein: CASSEWGGSGNEQFF. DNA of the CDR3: TGTGCCAGCAGTGAATGGGGGGGATCGGGCAATGAGCAGTTCTTC.

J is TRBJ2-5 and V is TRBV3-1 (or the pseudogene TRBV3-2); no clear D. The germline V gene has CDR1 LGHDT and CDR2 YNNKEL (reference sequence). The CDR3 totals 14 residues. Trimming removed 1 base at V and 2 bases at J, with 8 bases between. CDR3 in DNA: TGTGCCAGCAGCCAAGTTAACAGACAAGAGACCCAGTACTTC. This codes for CASSQVNRQETQYF.

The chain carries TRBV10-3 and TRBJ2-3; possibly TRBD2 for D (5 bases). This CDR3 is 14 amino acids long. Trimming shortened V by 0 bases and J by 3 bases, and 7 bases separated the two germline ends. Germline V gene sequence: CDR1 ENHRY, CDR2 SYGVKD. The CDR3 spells CAISESGVTDTQYF. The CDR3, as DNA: TGTGCCATCAGTGAGTCCGGGGTTACAGATACGCAGTATTTT.

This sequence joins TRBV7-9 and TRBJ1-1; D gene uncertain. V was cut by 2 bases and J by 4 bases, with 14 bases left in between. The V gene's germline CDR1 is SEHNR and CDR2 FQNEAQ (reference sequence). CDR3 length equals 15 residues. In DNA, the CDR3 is TGTGCCAGCAGCTTACGACAAGCAGTCGGCACTGAAGCTTTCTTT. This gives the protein CASSLRQAVGTEAFF. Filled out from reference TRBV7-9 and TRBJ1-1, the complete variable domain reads DTGVSQNPRHKITKRGQNVTFRCDPISEHNRLYWYRQTLGQGPEFLTYFQNEAQLEKSRLLSDRFSAERPKGSFSTLEIQRTEQGDSAMYLCASSLRQAVGTEAFFGQGTRLTVV.

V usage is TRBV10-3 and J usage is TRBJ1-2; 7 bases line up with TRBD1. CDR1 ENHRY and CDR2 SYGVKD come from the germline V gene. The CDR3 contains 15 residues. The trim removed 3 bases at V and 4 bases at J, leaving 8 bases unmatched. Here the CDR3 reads CAISDPEGASYGYTF. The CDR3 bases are TGTGCCATCAGTGACCCCGAGGGGGCCAGCTATGGCTACACCTTC.

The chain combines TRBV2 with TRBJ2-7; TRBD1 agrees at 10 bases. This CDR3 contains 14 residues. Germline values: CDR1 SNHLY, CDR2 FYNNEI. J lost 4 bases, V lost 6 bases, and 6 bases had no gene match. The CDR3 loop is CASRPGTGAYEQYV. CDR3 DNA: TGTGCCAGCAGGCCCGGGACAGGGGCTTACGAGCAGTACGTC.

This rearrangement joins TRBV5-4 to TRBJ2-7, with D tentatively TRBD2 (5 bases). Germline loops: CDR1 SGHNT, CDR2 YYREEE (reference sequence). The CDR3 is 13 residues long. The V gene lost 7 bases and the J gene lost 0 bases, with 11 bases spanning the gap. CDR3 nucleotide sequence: TGTGCCAGCGGGTTAGCGAGCTCCTACGAGCAGTACTTC. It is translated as CASGLASSYEQYF. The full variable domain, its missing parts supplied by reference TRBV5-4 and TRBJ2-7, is ETGVTQSPTHLIKTRGQQVTLRCSSQSGHNTVSWYQQALGQGPQFIFQYYREEENGRGNFPPRFSGLQFPNYSSELNVNALELDDSALYLCASGLASSYEQYFGPGTRLTVT.

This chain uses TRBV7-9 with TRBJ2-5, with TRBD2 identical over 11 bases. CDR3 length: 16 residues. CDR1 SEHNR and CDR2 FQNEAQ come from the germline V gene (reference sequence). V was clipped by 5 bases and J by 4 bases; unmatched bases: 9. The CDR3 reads CASSPRDSGGAETQYF. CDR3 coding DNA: TGTGCCAGCAGCCCCCGGGATAGCGGGGGGGCAGAGACCCAGTACTTC.